Below are 20 T cell receptor beta chains sequenced from a single sample in a study of shared clonotypes between healthy human individuals. This table comes from immunoSEQ multiplex PCR, and its TCRdb copy is limited to in-frame clones, with some not included. The data hold approximately 1,500,000 clones, with around 97% observed a single time. Sequenced input: naive CD4+ T cells sorted from blood. As to subset: CD45RA+ positively selected. The source of these receptors is a young man in good health.

The V and J genes are TRBV19 and TRBJ2-3; a weak D match, TRBD2 (5 bases). V shed 3 bases and J shed 1 base, with 14 bases lying between them. Germline V CDR1 and CDR2: LNHDA, SQIVND (reference sequence). This CDR3 spans 16 amino acids. The CDR3 spells CASSIRTALGTDTQYF. DNA of the CDR3: TGTGCCAGTAGTATTCGGACGGCACTAGGCACAGATACGCAGTATTTT.

The rearrangement uses TRBV19 and TRBJ2-7; either TRBD1 or TRBD2 may supply D (5 bases each). This CDR3 has 13 residues. Germline-derived CDR1 and CDR2 are LNHDA and SQIVND (reference sequence). Trimming removed 3 bases at V and 2 bases at J, with 8 bases between. CDR3 in DNA: TGTGCCAGTAGTATGGTGGGGGCCTACGAGCAGTACTTC. Protein product: CASSMVGAYEQYF.

The chain has TRBV6-1 and TRBJ1-1, with no clear D. The V end was cut by 4 bases, the J end by 1 base, with 4 bases between. The CDR3 is 12 residues long. CDR1 MNHNS and CDR2 SASEGT come from the germline V gene. CDR3 region: CASSAWNTEAFF. CDR3 in DNA: TGTGCCAGCAGTGCGTGGAACACTGAAGCTTTCTTT.

The table lists this clone with a count of one. The rearrangement uses TRBV27 and TRBJ2-7; 8 bases map to TRBD1. The CDR3 has 13 residues. CDR1 is MNHEY and CDR2 is SMNVEV in the germline V gene (reference sequence). V trimming: 2 bases; J trimming: 6 bases; junction bases outside the gene matches: 3. CDR3 nucleotide sequence: TGTGCCAGCAGTTTAACCAGGGGGCCCGAGCAGTACTTC. It encodes CASSLTRGPEQYF.

The chain links TRBV18 to TRBJ1-5; possible D gene TRBD1, 5 bases. Germline loops: CDR1 KGHSH, CDR2 LQKENI. Trimming stripped 1 base from V and 3 bases from J, with 16 bases between. CDR3 length: 17 residues. CDR3 in amino acids: CASSPLSVSGINQPQHF. The DNA of the CDR3 is TGTGCCAGCTCACCACTCTCGGTGTCAGGGATCAATCAGCCCCAGCATTTT.

CDR3 in amino acids: CASSITEDQPQHF. DNA of the CDR3: TGTGCCAGCAGCATCACAGAAGATCAGCCCCAGCATTTT. V usage is TRBV11-1 and J usage is TRBJ1-5; unclear D gene. This CDR3 region has 13 residues. V dropped 5 bases and J dropped 5 bases, with 10 bases sitting between them. The germline gives CDR1 SGHAT, CDR2 FQDESV (reference sequence).

This chain joins TRBV6-5 and TRBJ2-5; D is ambiguous. V was clipped by 2 bases and J by 2 bases, with 9 bases between them. The germline V gene has CDR1 MNHEY and CDR2 SVGAGI. The CDR3 runs 14 residues. The CDR3 spells CASSYGDQQETQYF. The CDR3 DNA follows: TGTGCCAGCAGTTACGGAGACCAACAAGAGACCCAGTACTTC.

V gene TRBV28 combines with J gene TRBJ1-4, with TRBD1 as a possible D gene (5 bases). Trimming removed 2 bases from V and 0 bases from J, with 7 bases in between. Germline lookup yields CDR1 MDHEN and CDR2 SYDVKM. The CDR3 is 15 residues long. In DNA, the CDR3 is TGTGCCAGCAGTTTAGGACAAGCAACTAATGAAAAACTGTTTTTT. It encodes CASSLGQATNEKLFF. The full variable domain, completed using reference TRBV28 and TRBJ1-4, is DVKVTQSSRYLVKRTGEKVFLECVQDMDHENMFWYRQDPGLGLRLIYFSYDVKMKEKGDIPEGYSVSREKKERFSLILESASTNQTSMYLCASSLGQATNEKLFFGSGTQLSVL.

J is TRBJ2-5 and V is TRBV21-1; the D call in the table, TRBD2, was not verified against the DNA. TRBV21-1 is a pseudogene segment. The length of the CDR3 is 18 residues. The CDR3 sequence is CASSKKNAVVGREETQYF. CDR3 coding DNA: TGTGCCAGCAGCAAAAAAAACGCAGTAGTGGGGAGAGAAGAGACCCAGTACTTC.

The rearrangement joins TRBV9 to TRBJ2-1, with D perhaps TRBD1 (7 bases). Per germline, CDR1 SGDLS and CDR2 YYNGEE. The CDR3 is 13 residues long. V dropped 7 bases and J dropped 6 bases, with 14 bases sitting between them. CDR3 amino acids: CASGSQGGNEQFF. CDR3 DNA: TGTGCCAGCGGATCTCAGGGGGGCAATGAGCAGTTCTTC.

The chain carries TRBV12-2 and TRBJ2-7; whether TRBD1, the table's D call, matches the DNA was not checked. TRBV12-2 is flagged as a pseudogene. This CDR3 has 14 amino acids. The CDR3 nucleotides read TGTGCAAGTCGCTTACAGGGGGCATCATACGAGCAGTACTTC. It is translated as CASRLQGASYEQYF.

The V gene is TRBV18, the J gene TRBJ2-1, with D possibly being TRBD1 or TRBD2 (5 bases each). Germline lookup yields CDR1 KGHSH and CDR2 LQKENI. V dropped 8 bases and J dropped 7 bases, with 15 bases sitting between them. The CDR3 spans 13 residues. CDR3 amino acids: CASRGDGPNEQFF. CDR3 sequence (DNA): TGTGCCAGCCGAGGGGACGGCCCTAATGAGCAGTTCTTC.

The V call is TRBV5-8, the J call TRBJ1-3; the D is unclear. Germline V gives CDR1 SGHTS, CDR2 YDEGEE. Trimming took off 0 bases at V and 2 bases at J, with 18 bases between the two ends. The CDR3 has 18 residues. CDR3 loop: CASSLVGVELPPGNTIYF. CDR3 in DNA: TGTGCCAGCAGCTTGGTAGGCGTTGAATTGCCCCCTGGAAACACCATATATTTT.

For this clone: Different DNA sequences within this sample yield the same CDR3. The J gene is TRBJ2-5, the V gene TRBV28; D might be TRBD1 (6 bases). V was trimmed by 4 bases and J by 4 bases, leaving 10 bases between them. The CDR3 consists of 13 residues. Germline V gene lookup returns CDR1 MDHEN and CDR2 SYDVKM. The DNA of the CDR3 is TGTGCCAGCAGTTCCCCAGGGGTAGAGACCCAGTACTTC. It translates to CASSSPGVETQYF.

This clone has just one count. The CDR3 loop reads CASSSQTGKGNEQFF. The CDR3, as DNA: TGTGCCAGCAGCTCCCAGACAGGAAAGGGGAATGAGCAGTTCTTC. J is TRBJ2-1 and V is TRBV7-3; D may be TRBD1 (6 bases). This CDR3 has 15 residues. Looked up from germline, CDR1 is SGHTA and CDR2 is FQGTGA. Trimming removed 4 bases from V and 7 bases from J, with 17 bases in between.

This chain joins TRBV18 and TRBJ2-5, with 9 bases lining up with TRBD1. CDR1 is KGHSH and CDR2 is LQKENI in the germline V gene. CDR3 length: 17 residues. With 2 bases clipped from V and 0 bases from J, the junction kept 7 bases outside the gene matches. Here the CDR3 DNA reads TGTGCCAGCTCACCAATGGGACAGGGACTACACCAAGAGACCCAGTACTTC. Its translation: CASSPMGQGLHQETQYF.

This chain joins TRBV5-4 and TRBJ2-6, with 9 nucleotides matching TRBD2. The CDR3 covers 17 residues. Germline-derived CDR1 and CDR2 are SGHNT and YYREEE (reference sequence). With 4 bases clipped from V and 0 bases from J, the junction kept 5 bases outside the gene matches. CDR3 in DNA: TGTGCCAGCAGCGCCGGGACTAGCAGCTCTGGGGCCAACGTCCTGACTTTC. It codes for CASSAGTSSSGANVLTF.

In DNA form, the CDR3 reads TGTGCCATCAGTGGGCTCACCGGGACAGGGAATGGCTACACCTTC. Protein product: CAISGLTGTGNGYTF. This rearrangement joins TRBV10-3 to TRBJ1-2; 9 bases line up with TRBD1. The CDR3 sequence is 15 residues long. The germline gives CDR1 ENHRY, CDR2 SYGVKD. With V trimmed by 4 bases and J by 6 bases, 9 bases remained unmatched.

The chain recombines TRBV7-8 with TRBJ2-1; TRBD1 matches at 8 bases. Looked up from germline, CDR1 is SGHVS and CDR2 is FQNEAQ. The CDR3 has 14 residues. J gave up 7 bases and V 2 bases, and 4 bases lay outside the gene matches. Here the CDR3 reads CASSLRQGKNEQFF. DNA for the CDR3: TGTGCCAGCAGCTTAAGACAGGGGAAGAATGAGCAGTTCTTC.

The V gene is TRBV5-4, the J gene TRBJ2-7; TRBD1 might be the D (5 bases). Germline V gene sequence: CDR1 SGHNT, CDR2 YYREEE (reference sequence). Trimming left V 0 bases short and J 0 bases short, with 10 bases between. The CDR3 consists of 15 residues. The CDR3 nucleotides read TGTGCCAGCAGCTTGGTAGGGGTGAGCTCCTACGAGCAGTACTTC. Protein sequence: CASSLVGVSSYEQYF.